Listed below are T cell receptor beta chains from one sample, sequenced in a study of cytotoxic CD8 clonotypes in ibrutinib-treated CLL. Generated by immunoSEQ multiplex PCR, the TCRdb table keeps only in-frame clones and is missing some. The table shows about 50,000 clones, with roughly 63% occurring only once. The sample here was PBMCs, taken after 24 months of ibrutinib treatment. All receptors derive from a human donor with chronic lymphocytic leukemia. Each CDR3 is given with its conserved first and last residue. D genes are given only for firm matches. Clone size appears in some rows only: once, few, many, or a class for an expanded clone.

j_gene,abundance,d_gene,v_gene,CDR3nt,CDR3aa
TRBJ2-3,NA,TRBD1,TRBV5-6,TGTGCCAGCAGCCTCCAGGGGGCGGCGGTAGCGCAGTATTTT,CASSLQGAAVAQYF
TRBJ2-7,NA,TRBD1,TRBV10-2,TGCGCCAGCAGTGATGCGGGACAGGGTAACGACGAGCAGTACTTC,CASSDAGQGNDEQYF
TRBJ2-7,NA,NA,TRBV6-5,TGTGCCAGCAGCCGGGCAGGACCCTACGAGCAGTACTTC,CASSRAGPYEQYF
TRBJ2-1,NA,TRBD1,TRBV2,TGTGCCAGCAGCCCCGGACAGGGAAACGATGAGCAGTTCTTC,CASSPGQGNDEQFF
TRBJ2-3,few,NA,TRBV6-5,TGTGCCAGCAGATTAGGTCCTAGCACAGATACGCAGTATTTT,CASRLGPSTDTQYF
TRBJ1-2,few,TRBD1,TRBV7-2,TGTGCCAGCAGCAATTCAGGGGGCACGAGCGGCTACACCTTC,CASSNSGGTSGYTF
TRBJ1-1,NA,NA,TRBV5-1,TGCGCCAGCAGCCGGGGGCCAGGGAGGGACACTGAAGCTTTCTTT,CASSRGPGRDTEAFF
TRBJ2-7,NA,NA,TRBV6-1,TGTGCCAGCAGTGCAGGGTACTCCTACGAGCAGTACTTC,CASSAGYSYEQYF
TRBJ2-2,NA,NA,TRBV19,TGTGCCTGCCGGCGGGGGAACACCGGGGAGCTGTTTTTT,CACRRGNTGELFF
TRBJ1-4,few,NA,TRBV7-9,TGTGCCAGCAGCTTAGAGGCAGCAACTAATGAAAAACTGTTTTTT,CASSLEAATNEKLFF
TRBJ2-7,NA,TRBD1,TRBV29-1,TGCAGCGTTGGGGACAGCCACAACTCCTACGAGCAGTACTTC,CSVGDSHNSYEQYF
TRBJ1-1,few,NA,TRBV4-1,TGCGCCAGCAGCCAAGATACTGTGGCAGGGAGAAAAACTGAAGCTTTCTTT,CASSQDTVAGRKTEAFF
TRBJ1-1,NA,TRBD1,TRBV9,TGTGCCAGCGGGGGGGGACAGGGTTTCCCTGAAGCTTTCTTT,CASGGGQGFPEAFF
TRBJ1-3,NA,NA,TRBV16,TGTGCCAGCAGCCAATCGCCAGCTGGAAACACCATATATTTT,CASSQSPAGNTIYF
TRBJ2-7,many,TRBD2,TRBV11-2,TGTGCCAGCAGCTCCACGACTAGCTGGTACGAGCAGTACTTC,CASSSTTSWYEQYF
TRBJ1-5,once,NA,TRBV6-6,TGTGCCAGCAGTTACTCGTTAATTAGCAATCAGCCCCAGCATTTT,CASSYSLISNQPQHF
TRBJ1-2,NA,TRBD1,TRBV6-1,TGTGCCACCGAGACAGGGCCTTTTAACTATGGCTACACCTTC,CATETGPFNYGYTF
TRBJ2-7,NA,NA,TRBV19,TGTGCCAGTAGTATCGCCGCCTCGGGGGCAACCTACGAGCAGTACTTC,CASSIAASGATYEQYF
TRBJ1-2,NA,NA,TRBV2,TGTGCCAGCAGTCCCACCCGCGCGGACGGGTATGGCTACACCTTC,CASSPTRADGYGYTF
TRBJ2-1,few,NA,TRBV29-1,TGCAGCGTACTGGTGCAGGGGTACTACAATGAGCAGTTCTTC,CSVLVQGYYNEQFF
TRBJ2-1,NA,NA,TRBV5-1,TGCGCCAGCAGCTTCCGACTGGGCTCGGGGCTCTACAATGAGCAGTTCTTC,CASSFRLGSGLYNEQFF
TRBJ1-5,NA,NA,TRBV19,TGTGCCAGTAGGGATCTTGCGGGTCTTGGGGATCAGCCCCAGCATTTT,CASRDLAGLGDQPQHF
TRBJ1-2,few,TRBD1,TRBV6-6,TGTGCCAGCAGGATACAGGGGAGGCACGGCTACACCTTC,CASRIQGRHGYTF
TRBJ1-5,NA,NA,TRBV6-5,TGTGCCAGCAGTTACCGTCCTGGAGAGCCCCAGCATTTT,CASSYRPGEPQHF
TRBJ2-7,few,TRBD1,TRBV29-1,TGCAGCGGAGGGACAGTTGACGGCGAGCAGTACTTC,CSGGTVDGEQYF
TRBJ1-2,few,NA,TRBV9,TGTGCCAGCAGCGTAGGCACAGATTCCTATGGCTACACCTTC,CASSVGTDSYGYTF
TRBJ2-4,NA,TRBD2,TRBV29-1,TGCAGCGTTGGCGGGAGGGCCAAAAACATTCAGTACTTC,CSVGGRAKNIQYF
TRBJ1-1,once,NA,TRBV5-1,TGCGCCAGCCGGGACCTCCGGGGCACTGAAGCTTTCTTT,CASRDLRGTEAFF
TRBJ1-3,NA,NA,TRBV7-8,TGTGCCAGCAGCTTACGGGAGGGGAGTAACACCATATATTTT,CASSLREGSNTIYF
TRBJ1-4,NA,TRBD1,TRBV5-1,TGCGCCAGCAGCTTGGGACAGGGGATCGTTGAAAAACTGTTTTTT,CASSLGQGIVEKLFF
TRBJ2-3,NA,NA,TRBV9,TGTGCCAGCGGGGGAGCAAGCACAGATACGCAGTATTTT,CASGGASTDTQYF
TRBJ1-6,NA,TRBD1,TRBV5-1,TGCGCCAGCCACCTCGAGGGGGCGGGTAATTCACCCCTCCACTTT,CASHLEGAGNSPLHF
TRBJ1-2,NA,NA,TRBV5-4,TGTGCCAGCTCCAAAGACAGACGCTATGGCTACACCTTC,CASSKDRRYGYTF
TRBJ1-6,few,NA,TRBV2,TGTGCCAGCAGTGATAGGGCAGGGGACCCGTATAATTCACCCCTCCACTTT,CASSDRAGDPYNSPLHF